The 18 T cell receptor beta chains below were found in one sample sequenced in a study of radiotherapy plus CTLA-4 blockade in lung cancer. Assay used: immunoSEQ multiplex PCR; TCRdb lists only in-frame clones, some missing. The data hold 40,000 to 55,000 clones, with 77% observed a single time. The material was peripheral blood, obtained from a patient treated with radiotherapy plus ipilimumab. The source of these receptors is a human donor with non-small cell lung cancer whose response to radiotherapy plus ipilimumab could not be evaluated.

The gene calls are TRBV18 and TRBJ1-1, with D maybe TRBD1 (5 bases). The ends were cut back, 3 bases at V and 5 bases at J, with 13 bases in the middle. The CDR3 extends over 14 amino acids. From germline, CDR1 is KGHSH and CDR2 LQKENI. CDR3 sequence reads: CASSPTNGGTEAFF. The CDR3 bases are TGTGCCAGCTCACCTACCAACGGGGGAACTGAAGCTTTCTTT.

The count of this clone is one. The gene calls are TRBV2 and TRBJ1-6; no clear D. V was shortened by 8 bases and J by 0 bases, with 8 bases between the two germline ends. This CDR3 has 14 amino acids. Germline V lookup: CDR1 SNHLY, CDR2 FYNNEI. The CDR3 nucleotides are TGTGCCAGCGGAGGGAGCTCCTATAATTCACCCCTCCACTTT. Residues: CASGGSSYNSPLHF.

This clone has just a few counts. The chain recombines TRBV7-6 with TRBJ1-3, with D tentatively TRBD1 (6 bases). CDR1 is SGHVS and CDR2 is FNYEAQ in the germline V gene. CDR3 size: 19 residues. V was clipped by 4 bases and J by 0 bases, with 22 bases between them. The CDR3 is CASSSRIGGRGVSGNTIYF. The CDR3 bases are TGTGCCAGCAGCTCCCGAATTGGGGGCAGGGGAGTCTCTGGAAACACCATATATTTT.

This clone was counted a few times. The rearrangement links TRBV5-4 to TRBJ1-1; D call uncertain. The CDR3 is 13 amino acids. CDR1 is SGHNT and CDR2 is YYREEE in the germline V gene (reference sequence). V was pared by 4 bases and J by 1 base, with 8 bases between. This CDR3 reads CASSRGENTEAFF. CDR3 coding DNA: TGTGCCAGCAGCCGCGGGGAGAACACTGAAGCTTTCTTT.

The chain joins TRBV5-1 to TRBJ1-3; tentatively, D is TRBD1 (6 bases). The V end lost 4 bases, the J end lost 0 bases, and 20 bases lay between the germline ends. This CDR3 is 18 amino acids long. Per germline, CDR1 SGHRS and CDR2 YFSETQ. The CDR3 bases are TGCGCCAGCAGCCTGGACCGGGGGGGCCTGAGCTCTGGAAACACCATATATTTT. Translating it yields CASSLDRGGLSSGNTIYF.

The chain uses TRBV7-8 and TRBJ1-5, with D uncertain. Trimming stripped 3 bases from V and 3 bases from J, with 12 bases between. The germline V gene has CDR1 SGHVS and CDR2 FQNEAQ. The CDR3 sequence is 15 residues long. CDR3 loop: CASSFRGGYNQPQHF. The CDR3 DNA follows: TGTGCCAGCAGCTTCCGTGGAGGGTACAATCAGCCCCAGCATTTT. The whole variable domain, filled in from reference TRBV7-8 and TRBJ1-5, reads GAGVSQSPRYKVAKRGQDVALRCDPISGHVSLFWYQQALGQGPEFLTYFQNEAQLDKSGLPSDRFFAERPEGSVSTLKIQRTQQEDSAVYLCASSFRGGYNQPQHFGDGTRLSIL.

The chain recombines TRBV29-1 with TRBJ2-5, with D possibly matching TRBD2 (5 bases). CDR1 SQVTM and CDR2 ANQGSEA come from the germline V gene. V was cut by 6 bases and J by 5 bases, with 13 bases left in between. The CDR3 is 12 amino acids. This CDR3 is CSVEGHSETQYF. For the CDR3, the DNA is TGCAGCGTCGAGGGCCACTCGGAGACCCAGTACTTC.

V gene TRBV28 combines with J gene TRBJ1-1, with D possibly matching TRBD1 (6 bases). Deletions cut 3 bases from V and 7 bases from J, with 21 bases between. This CDR3 is 16 amino acids long. Germline loops: CDR1 MDHEN, CDR2 SYDVKM. CDR3 in DNA: TGTGCCAGCAGTTTTATGGGGGCCTCAAGTAGGGGTGAAGCTTTCTTT. Translating gives CASSFMGASSRGEAFF.

The chain is built from TRBV30 and TRBJ1-2; TRBD1 matches 9 bases. Germline loops: CDR1 GTSNPN, CDR2 SVGIG (reference sequence). Trimming cost V 2 bases and J 8 bases; bases outside gene matches: 9. This CDR3 contains 14 residues. CDR3 loop: CAWSYGQGSEGYTF. Here the CDR3 DNA reads TGTGCCTGGAGTTACGGACAGGGGAGCGAAGGCTACACCTTC.

CDR3 loop: CASSPAGEITDTQYF. The CDR3 coding sequence is TGTGCCAGCTCACCGGCGGGAGAGATCACAGATACGCAGTATTTT. The chain uses TRBV18 and TRBJ2-3; 7 nucleotides line up with TRBD2. The V gene end was trimmed by 3 bases and the J gene end by 2 bases; junction bases not matched to a gene: 5. The CDR3 covers 15 residues. Looked up from germline, CDR1 is KGHSH and CDR2 is LQKENI.

V gene TRBV6-5 combines with J gene TRBJ1-5; no definite D call. Germline-derived CDR1 and CDR2 are MNHEY and SVGAGI. V lost 0 bases, J lost 0 bases, and 6 bases lay in between. The CDR3 contains 15 residues. This CDR3 reads CASSYSWASNQPQHF. The CDR3 nucleotides are TGTGCCAGCAGTTACTCTTGGGCTAGCAATCAGCCCCAGCATTTT.

This clone is a singleton in its sample. The V gene is TRBV5-1, the J gene TRBJ2-3, with D possibly being TRBD2 (6 bases). V gave up 4 bases and J gave up 5 bases, with 14 bases separating them. CDR3 length: 14 amino acids. Germline CDR1 SGHRS, CDR2 YFSETQ. Written as DNA, the CDR3 is TGCGCCAGCAGCCCGGAGGGGCGGATAGATACGCAGTATTTT. It translates to CASSPEGRIDTQYF.

In DNA form, the CDR3 reads TGTGCCAGCAGTGCACAGGATTACTACAATGAGCAGTTCTTC. Its protein product is CASSAQDYYNEQFF. The V and J genes are TRBV6-5 and TRBJ2-1; possible D gene TRBD1, 5 bases. This CDR3 spans 14 amino acids. Germline V gives CDR1 MNHEY, CDR2 SVGAGI. Trimming stripped 5 bases from V and 3 bases from J, with 11 bases between.

The chain employs TRBV19 and TRBJ2-7; 14 positions agree with TRBD2. The CDR3 extends over 14 amino acids. After removal of 6 bases from V and 2 bases from J, the junction contained 0 bases not matched to a gene. The germline V gene encodes CDR1 LNHDA and CDR2 SQIVND (reference sequence). CDR3 in amino acids: CASRGLAGAYEQYF. The CDR3 nucleotides are TGTGCCAGTAGGGGACTAGCGGGGGCCTACGAGCAGTACTTC.

The chain is built from TRBV5-1 and TRBJ2-3; TRBD2 matches 10 bases. V trimming: 3 bases; J trimming: 4 bases; junction bases outside the gene matches: 11. The CDR3 is made up of 17 amino acids. Germline V gene lookup returns CDR1 SGHRS and CDR2 YFSETQ. CDR3 bases: TGCGCCAGCAGCTCCCGCCCGAGCGGGGGGGCCCCAGATACGCAGTATTTT. As protein: CASSSRPSGGAPDTQYF.

CDR3 loop: CASSLAVGQGFTQYF. The CDR3 bases are TGCGCCAGCAGCTTGGCCGTGGGACAGGGGTTTACGCAGTATTTT. This chain joins TRBV5-1 and TRBJ2-3; 10 bases fit TRBD1. The length of the CDR3 is 15 residues. From germline, CDR1 is SGHRS and CDR2 YFSETQ. With V trimmed by 0 bases and J by 8 bases, 6 bases remained unmatched.

The count of this clone is one. The chain is built from TRBV30 and TRBJ2-2, with unresolved D. Trimming took off 1 base at V and 7 bases at J, with 10 bases between the two ends. Germline loops: CDR1 GTSNPN, CDR2 SVGIG (reference sequence). The CDR3 has 13 residues. The CDR3 protein is CAWSGGLVGELFF. CDR3 coding DNA: TGTGCCTGGAGTGGTGGTTTAGTCGGGGAGCTGTTTTTT.

This chain uses TRBV27 with TRBJ2-7; no firm D call. This CDR3 is 14 amino acids long. V lost 3 bases to trimming and J lost 0 bases, with 9 bases between them. Germline V gene sequence: CDR1 MNHEY, CDR2 SMNVEV (reference sequence). The CDR3 region is CASSLGQNSYEQYF. The CDR3 region has the DNA TGTGCCAGCAGTTTGGGCCAGAACTCCTACGAGCAGTACTTC.